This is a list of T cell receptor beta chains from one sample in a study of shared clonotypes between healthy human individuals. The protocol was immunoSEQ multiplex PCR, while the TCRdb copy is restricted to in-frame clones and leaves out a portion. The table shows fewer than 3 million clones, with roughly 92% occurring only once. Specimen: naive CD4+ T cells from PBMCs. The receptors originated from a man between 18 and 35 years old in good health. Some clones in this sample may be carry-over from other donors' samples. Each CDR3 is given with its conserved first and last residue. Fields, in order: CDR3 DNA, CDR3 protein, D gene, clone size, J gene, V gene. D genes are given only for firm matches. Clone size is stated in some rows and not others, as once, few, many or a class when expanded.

cdr3_nt: TGTGCCAGCAGCTTAGGGCAGGGGGACCTCAACTACGAGCAGTACTTC
cdr3_aa: CASSLGQGDLNYEQYF
d_call: TRBD1
clone_size: NA
j_call: TRBJ2-7
v_call: TRBV11-1

cdr3_nt: TGTGCCATCAGCCCCGGGGCTAACCTCCCCACAGATACGCAGTATTTT
cdr3_aa: CAISPGANLPTDTQYF
d_call: NA
clone_size: NA
j_call: TRBJ2-3
v_call: TRBV10-3

cdr3_nt: TGCGCCAGCAGCCCGGGGGGCGGATTGAACACTGAAGCTTTCTTT
cdr3_aa: CASSPGGGLNTEAFF
d_call: NA
clone_size: NA
j_call: TRBJ1-1
v_call: TRBV5-1

cdr3_nt: TGTGCCAGCAGCTCCTTAGCGGGAAAGGGCACCGGGGAGCTGTTTTTT
cdr3_aa: CASSSLAGKGTGELFF
d_call: TRBD2
clone_size: NA
j_call: TRBJ2-2
v_call: TRBV7-3

cdr3_nt: TGTGCCAGCAGCTCTCGACAGGGGGCAAATGGAGGGGAGCTGTTTTTT
cdr3_aa: CASSSRQGANGGELFF
d_call: TRBD1
clone_size: NA
j_call: TRBJ2-2
v_call: TRBV11-3

cdr3_nt: TGTGCCTGGAGTGCGGACAGGGGGGATGAAGCTTTCTTT
cdr3_aa: CAWSADRGDEAFF
d_call: TRBD1
clone_size: NA
j_call: TRBJ1-1
v_call: TRBV30

cdr3_nt: TGCAGCGTCAGTCTCACTGAAGCTTTCTTT
cdr3_aa: CSVSLTEAFF
d_call: NA
clone_size: few
j_call: TRBJ1-1
v_call: TRBV29-1

cdr3_nt: TGTGCCAGCAACGCCCCGCGAAACACCATATATTTT
cdr3_aa: CASNAPRNTIYF
d_call: NA
clone_size: NA
j_call: TRBJ1-3
v_call: TRBV6-7

cdr3_nt: TGTGCCAGCAGCCTGTGGGCTAGCGCGAGCACAGATACGCAGTATTTT
cdr3_aa: CASSLWASASTDTQYF
d_call: NA
clone_size: NA
j_call: TRBJ2-3
v_call: TRBV7-2

cdr3_nt: TGTGCCAGCAGCTTAACTAGCGGTACCTACAATGAGCAGTTCTTC
cdr3_aa: CASSLTSGTYNEQFF
d_call: NA
clone_size: NA
j_call: TRBJ2-1
v_call: TRBV7-3

cdr3_nt: TGTGCCAGCAGTTACCGGGCTGAAGCTTTCTTT
cdr3_aa: CASSYRAEAFF
d_call: NA
clone_size: NA
j_call: TRBJ1-1
v_call: TRBV6-5

cdr3_nt: TGCAACGTGACCCTAGGACAGTCCAACTATGGCTACACCTTC
cdr3_aa: CNVTLGQSNYGYTF
d_call: NA
clone_size: NA
j_call: TRBJ1-2
v_call: TRBV29-1

cdr3_nt: TGTGCCAGCAGACCTACGACTAGCGGGAGCTACGAGCAGTACTTC
cdr3_aa: CASRPTTSGSYEQYF
d_call: TRBD2
clone_size: NA
j_call: TRBJ2-7
v_call: TRBV6-6

cdr3_nt: TGTGCCAGCAGACCTGGTCTGGATGACGAGCAGTACTTC
cdr3_aa: CASRPGLDDEQYF
d_call: NA
clone_size: NA
j_call: TRBJ2-7
v_call: TRBV28

cdr3_nt: TGTGCCAGCAGCTCCACCGGGGAGCTGTTTTTT
cdr3_aa: CASSSTGELFF
d_call: NA
clone_size: once
j_call: TRBJ2-2
v_call: TRBV7-9

cdr3_nt: TGTGCCAGCAGCGTGAAAAGGGGTCAAGAGACCCAGTACTTC
cdr3_aa: CASSVKRGQETQYF
d_call: NA
clone_size: NA
j_call: TRBJ2-5
v_call: TRBV9

cdr3_nt: TGCAGCGTTGAGATGACAGGGGGCTCGTTAGCTGAGCAGTTCTTC
cdr3_aa: CSVEMTGGSLAEQFF
d_call: TRBD1
clone_size: NA
j_call: TRBJ2-1
v_call: TRBV29-1

cdr3_nt: TGCGCCAGCAGTCCACGATTGGACACTGAAGCTTTCTTT
cdr3_aa: CASSPRLDTEAFF
d_call: NA
clone_size: few
j_call: TRBJ1-1
v_call: TRBV5-1

cdr3_nt: TGTGCCTGGAGTGTACTGGTTCTAAACACTGAAGCTTTCTTT
cdr3_aa: CAWSVLVLNTEAFF
d_call: NA
clone_size: NA
j_call: TRBJ1-1
v_call: TRBV30

cdr3_nt: TGTGCCTGGAGTGGGACGAACATAAATCAGCCCCAGCATTTT
cdr3_aa: CAWSGTNINQPQHF
d_call: NA
clone_size: once
j_call: TRBJ1-5
v_call: TRBV30

cdr3_nt: TGTGCCAGCAGTTTACGGGCGGGACCTGGCGGGGAGCTGTTTTTT
cdr3_aa: CASSLRAGPGGELFF
d_call: NA
clone_size: NA
j_call: TRBJ2-2
v_call: TRBV28

cdr3_nt: TGTGCCAGCCTGGCACTAGCGGGAGTAAAAACCGGGGAGCTGTTTTTT
cdr3_aa: CASLALAGVKTGELFF
d_call: TRBD2
clone_size: NA
j_call: TRBJ2-2
v_call: TRBV28

cdr3_nt: TGTGCCAGCAGTGAATATCGAGGTTCTGGGGCCAACGTCCTGACTTTC
cdr3_aa: CASSEYRGSGANVLTF
d_call: NA
clone_size: once
j_call: TRBJ2-6
v_call: TRBV25-1

cdr3_nt: TGCGCCAGCGCCAATGGGGAGACCCAGTACTTC
cdr3_aa: CASANGETQYF
d_call: NA
clone_size: NA
j_call: TRBJ2-5
v_call: TRBV5-1

cdr3_nt: TGTGCCAGCTCACCCGCAGGGGGCGCTTATGAGACCCAGTACTTC
cdr3_aa: CASSPAGGAYETQYF
d_call: TRBD1
clone_size: NA
j_call: TRBJ2-5
v_call: TRBV18

cdr3_nt: TGTGCCAGCAGCTCTAGGGGTATTGAGCAGTTCTTC
cdr3_aa: CASSSRGIEQFF
d_call: NA
clone_size: NA
j_call: TRBJ2-1
v_call: TRBV9

cdr3_nt: TGTGCCAGCAGGGATACAGGGGGCTCCACTGAAGCTTTCTTT
cdr3_aa: CASRDTGGSTEAFF
d_call: TRBD1
clone_size: NA
j_call: TRBJ1-1
v_call: TRBV7-9

cdr3_nt: TGTGCCAGCAGTTACTCGAGAGGGGCCGGTGAAGCTTTCTTT
cdr3_aa: CASSYSRGAGEAFF
d_call: NA
clone_size: few
j_call: TRBJ1-1
v_call: TRBV6-6

cdr3_nt: TGTGCCAGCAGGGCTAGGCGAGAACAGCCCCAGCATTTT
cdr3_aa: CASRARREQPQHF
d_call: NA
clone_size: NA
j_call: TRBJ1-5
v_call: TRBV28

cdr3_nt: TGTGCCAGCAGCTTAGCGATTCAGGGAGACTATGGCTACACCTTC
cdr3_aa: CASSLAIQGDYGYTF
d_call: NA
clone_size: NA
j_call: TRBJ1-2
v_call: TRBV7-9

cdr3_nt: TGCGCCAGCAGCATAGCGGCTCCCAATGAGCAGTTCTTC
cdr3_aa: CASSIAAPNEQFF
d_call: NA
clone_size: NA
j_call: TRBJ2-1
v_call: TRBV5-1

cdr3_nt: TGTGCCAGCAGCTTGGAAGGGACACCCAATCAGCCCCAGCATTTT
cdr3_aa: CASSLEGTPNQPQHF
d_call: NA
clone_size: NA
j_call: TRBJ1-5
v_call: TRBV5-5

cdr3_nt: TGCAGCGCCGGGGGGGCAAGCTATGGCTACACCTTC
cdr3_aa: CSAGGASYGYTF
d_call: NA
clone_size: NA
j_call: TRBJ1-2
v_call: TRBV29-1

cdr3_nt: TGTGCCAGCAGCCCCCGGCCCGTAGCGGGAGGGTCTGGGGCCAACGTCCTGACTTTC
cdr3_aa: CASSPRPVAGGSGANVLTF
d_call: TRBD2
clone_size: NA
j_call: TRBJ2-6
v_call: TRBV7-9

cdr3_nt: TGCGCCAGCAGCTCCGCCTCCACCGGCCGGAACACTGAAGCTTTCTTT
cdr3_aa: CASSSASTGRNTEAFF
d_call: NA
clone_size: NA
j_call: TRBJ1-1
v_call: TRBV5-1

cdr3_nt: TGTGCCAGCAGTGGATCCGGGACTAGCAACACAGATACGCAGTATTTT
cdr3_aa: CASSGSGTSNTDTQYF
d_call: TRBD2
clone_size: NA
j_call: TRBJ2-3
v_call: TRBV6-1

cdr3_nt: TGTGCCAGCAGCCCGATACGGGGGGCGCGTAGCAATCAGCCCCAGCATTTT
cdr3_aa: CASSPIRGARSNQPQHF
d_call: NA
clone_size: NA
j_call: TRBJ1-5
v_call: TRBV28

cdr3_nt: TGTGCCAGCAGCCGGATTGTAGCGGGAGCTGGGCATGAGCAGTTCTTC
cdr3_aa: CASSRIVAGAGHEQFF
d_call: TRBD2
clone_size: NA
j_call: TRBJ2-1
v_call: TRBV4-2

cdr3_nt: TGTGCCAGCCGAACCACAGGGGAATGGAATCAGCCCCAGCATTTT
cdr3_aa: CASRTTGEWNQPQHF
d_call: TRBD1
clone_size: once
j_call: TRBJ1-5
v_call: TRBV6-1

cdr3_nt: TGCGCCAGCAGCTTTCCTAGCGGGGCCGCAGGTATGCAGTATTTT
cdr3_aa: CASSFPSGAAGMQYF
d_call: TRBD2
clone_size: NA
j_call: TRBJ2-3
v_call: TRBV5-1

cdr3_nt: TGCAGCGTTAACCAGGGGGATTACACAGATACGCAGTATTTT
cdr3_aa: CSVNQGDYTDTQYF
d_call: TRBD1
clone_size: NA
j_call: TRBJ2-3
v_call: TRBV29-1

cdr3_nt: TGCAGCGTCCCCGGGTCGGGGGGATACTTAAACTACAATGAGCAGTTCTTC
cdr3_aa: CSVPGSGGYLNYNEQFF
d_call: TRBD2
clone_size: NA
j_call: TRBJ2-1
v_call: TRBV29-1

cdr3_nt: TGCGCCAGCAGCCAATTTACGAGATTGAGACAGGGCCCCACAGATACGCAGTATTTT
cdr3_aa: CASSQFTRLRQGPTDTQYF
d_call: TRBD1
clone_size: NA
j_call: TRBJ2-3
v_call: TRBV4-1

cdr3_nt: TGTGCCAGCAGCTTAACGCCAGCGGTATCCTACAATGAGCAGTTCTTC
cdr3_aa: CASSLTPAVSYNEQFF
d_call: NA
clone_size: NA
j_call: TRBJ2-1
v_call: TRBV7-3

cdr3_nt: TGTGCCAGCAGCCTGGGGTTGGGGACTGAGGGGGGCTACACCTTC
cdr3_aa: CASSLGLGTEGGYTF
d_call: NA
clone_size: NA
j_call: TRBJ1-2
v_call: TRBV5-4

cdr3_nt: TGTGCCAGCAGTTTCCCGAGCGAGCAGTACTTC
cdr3_aa: CASSFPSEQYF
d_call: NA
clone_size: NA
j_call: TRBJ2-7
v_call: TRBV28

cdr3_nt: TGTGCCAGCATCGTAAACCGGGGAGGTCAGCCCCAGCATTTT
cdr3_aa: CASIVNRGGQPQHF
d_call: NA
clone_size: few
j_call: TRBJ1-5
v_call: TRBV6-5

cdr3_nt: TGCAGCGCCATAAAAGGGACAGGGACCTACGAGCAGTACTTC
cdr3_aa: CSAIKGTGTYEQYF
d_call: TRBD1
clone_size: once
j_call: TRBJ2-7
v_call: TRBV29-1

cdr3_nt: TGTGCCAGCACCCTAGTTAGCGGGCGCACAGATACGCAGTATTTT
cdr3_aa: CASTLVSGRTDTQYF
d_call: TRBD2
clone_size: NA
j_call: TRBJ2-3
v_call: TRBV28

cdr3_nt: TGTGCCAGCAGCTTAAGTGGGTGGGAAAACACCATATATTTT
cdr3_aa: CASSLSGWENTIYF
d_call: NA
clone_size: NA
j_call: TRBJ1-3
v_call: TRBV7-2